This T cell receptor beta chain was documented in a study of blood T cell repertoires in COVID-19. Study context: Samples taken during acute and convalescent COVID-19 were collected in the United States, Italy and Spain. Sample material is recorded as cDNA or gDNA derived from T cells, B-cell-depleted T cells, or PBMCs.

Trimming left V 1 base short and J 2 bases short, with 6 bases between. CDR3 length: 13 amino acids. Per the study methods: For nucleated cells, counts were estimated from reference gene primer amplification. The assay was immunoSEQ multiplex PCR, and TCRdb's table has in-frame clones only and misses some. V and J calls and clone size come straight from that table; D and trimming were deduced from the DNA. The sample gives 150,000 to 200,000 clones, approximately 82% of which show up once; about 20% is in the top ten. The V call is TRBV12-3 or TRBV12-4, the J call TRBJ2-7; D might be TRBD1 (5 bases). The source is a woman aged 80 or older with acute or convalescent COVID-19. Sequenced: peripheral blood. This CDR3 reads CASSLGQTYEQYF. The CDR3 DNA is TGTGCCAGCAGTTTAGGACAGACCTACGAGCAGTACTTC.